This T cell receptor (beta chain) was retrieved from a study of Ad26.COV2.S vaccination and SARS-CoV-2 variants (dated by TCRdb to about 2021). The study in broad terms: Donors in the vaccine arm were drawn from COV1001, a multicentre, randomized, double-blind, placebo-controlled phase I-IIa trial testing Ad26.COV2.S in healthy adults. Ad26.COV2.S was given intramuscularly at 5x10^10 or 1x10^11 viral particles, as a single shot or as two shots 56 days apart. The specificity and breadth of SARS-CoV-2-reactive T cell receptors after Ad26.COV2.S vaccination were assessed by TCRbeta repertoire sequencing. A total of approximately 32 samples were included in the TCR-sequenced set, comprising around 19 Ad26.COV2.S vaccine recipients, 5 placebo recipients and 8 SARS-CoV-2 convalescent individuals. Trial participants were randomized into five groups of five, in which low-dose or high-dose Ad26.COV2.S was given once or twice, or placebo was given on both occasions. Investigators did not know the trial group allocation while performing experiments and assessing outcomes.

Here is what the overall study found, with its caveats: The study was not powered for comparison of responses between vaccine doses or regimens. It was noted by the authors that total T cell responses may have been underestimated by the TCR breadth and depth analyses. After vaccination, spike-specific CD8+ and CD4+ T cell responses were reported to show substantial breadth. Non-spike TCR breadth was comparable between vaccine and placebo recipients, consistent with the vaccine containing only spike. Spike-specific TCR breadth was higher in Ad26.COV2.S recipients than in placebo recipients (P = 0.0014).

On this clone itself: Its antigen is unknown. Base quality data are lacking; no much larger clone is found one base away.

Reading the label with the study, this specimen's treatment or condition is: some 20 received Ad26.COV2.S at low or high dose, single or two shots; 5 received placebo; per-sample allocation not given. For vaccine and placebo recipients, repertoires were sequenced using samples collected on day 63 after the first injection. In Cohort 1b, 20 to 25 adults aged 18-55 years were enrolled at a single site in Boston, USA, between 29 July and 7 August 2020. As a vaccine, Ad26.COV2.S was a replication-incompetent adenovirus type 26 vector that expressed a prefusion-stabilized SARS-CoV-2 spike protein derived from the original Wuhan strain. TCRbeta CDR3 regions were sequenced with the immunoSEQ Assay. After extraction, genomic DNA underwent amplification by bias-controlled multiplex PCR, followed by high-throughput sequencing. As for the original processing: Collapsing and filtering of sequences were performed to quantify the absolute abundance of each unique TCRbeta CDR3 region. Usable DNA was measured by amplifying reference genes present in all nucleated cells, and TCRbeta template counts were normalized to that usable DNA to estimate T cell fraction. Repertoire TCRs were annotated as SARS-CoV-2-specific by exact matching of V gene, CDR3 amino acid sequence and J gene to a known reactive TCR set. The reference SARS-CoV-2 TCR set was derived from MIRA and filtered for enrichment in COVID-19-positive ImmuneCODE repertoires, a step that removed public or cross-reactive TCRs. Using the MIRA antigens, annotated TCRs were further analysed by specific ORF or by position within an ORF. Breadth was defined as the number of annotated unique rearrangements divided by the total number of unique productive rearrangements, and depth was defined as the summed frequency of the annotated unique rearrangements. Two-sided Wilcoxon rank-sum tests were applied when comparing TCR breadth between groups. Not all clones reach the TCRdb copy of this immuneACCESS table, which keeps in-frame sequences only. Checked studies attribute under half of the gap to unresolved V genes and leave the rest unexplained. V, J and clone size were drawn from that table, and D and trimming were deduced from the DNA. The sample yields about 350,000 clones; around 90% were counted once. Roughly 6% of the sample comes from the top ten.

This sequence originates from a person between 18 and 65 years old who received the Ad26.COV2.S COVID-19 vaccine or a placebo. This sample comprised peripheral blood, obtained in a trial of Ad26.COV2.S vaccine versus placebo.

The base sequence is TGTGCCAGCAGCCACCGGACAGGGGAAGAGCCCCAGCATTTT. This gives the protein CASSHRTGEEPQHF. The chain uses TRBV3-1 (or the pseudogene TRBV3-2) and TRBJ1-5, with TRBD1 identical over 9 junction bases. Measured from the cysteine to the phenylalanine, the CDR3 is 14 residues long. The DNA shown is the 42-base CDR3, in frame from base 1. V trim: 3 bases; J trim: 8 bases; unmatched bases: 5. The germline V gene (reference sequence) specifies LGHDT as CDR1 and YNNKEL as CDR2.